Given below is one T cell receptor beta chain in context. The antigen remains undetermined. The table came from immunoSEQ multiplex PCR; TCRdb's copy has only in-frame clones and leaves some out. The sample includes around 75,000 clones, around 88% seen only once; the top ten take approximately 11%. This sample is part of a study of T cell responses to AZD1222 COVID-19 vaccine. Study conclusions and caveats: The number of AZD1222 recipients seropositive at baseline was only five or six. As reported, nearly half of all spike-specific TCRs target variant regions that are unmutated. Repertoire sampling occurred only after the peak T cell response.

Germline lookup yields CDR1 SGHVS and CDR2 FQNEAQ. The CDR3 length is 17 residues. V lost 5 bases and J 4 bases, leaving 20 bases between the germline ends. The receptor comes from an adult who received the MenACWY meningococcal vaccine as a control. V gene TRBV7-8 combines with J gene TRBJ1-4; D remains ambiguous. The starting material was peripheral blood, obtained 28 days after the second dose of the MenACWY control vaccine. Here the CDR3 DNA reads TGTGCCAGCAGCCAAGTTCAGTCGGTGGGGTTTAATGAAAAACTGTTTTTT. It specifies CASSQVQSVGFNEKLFF.